These 23 T cell receptor beta chains were sequenced from one sample in a study of T cells in Graves' hyperthyroidism and ophthalmopathy. Authors of the study amplified TCR beta CDR3 regions from RNA transcripts. A set of HTBI primers served as the primers for a first-round RT-PCR of the TCR CDR3. TCRdb fed the multiplex PCR reads into MiXCR, producing one record per CDR3 protein. The top ten clones hold approximately 8.2% of a sample with around 540,000 distinct CDR3 sequences, about half of them seen once. Sequenced sample: peripheral blood or thyroid tissue (not recorded which). The receptors originated from a woman in her late teens or twenties with Graves' hyperthyroidism.

The V and J genes are TRBV12-3 or TRBV12-4 and TRBJ1-2; no firm D call. The CDR3 is made up of 14 amino acids. The ends were cut back, 3 bases at V and 8 bases at J, with 16 bases in the middle. The CDR3 nucleotides are TGTGCCAGCAGTTTCGGCACCCACATGGGGGGCTACACCTTC. Translating it yields CASSFGTHMGGYTF.

CDR3 bases: TGTGCCAGCAGGGGACGGGCCGCCTACGAGCAGTACTTC. Its protein product is CASRGRAAYEQYF. The chain couples TRBV12-3 or TRBV12-4 to TRBJ2-7, with D perhaps being TRBD1 or TRBD2 (5 bases each). The length of the CDR3 is 13 residues. V was pared by 6 bases and J by 2 bases, with 11 bases between.

This clonotype has ten or more counts. Written as DNA, the CDR3 is TGTGCCACCGCTCGTACCGGAAGTAATTCACCCCTCCACTTT. Residues: CATARTGSNSPLHF. The J gene is TRBJ1-6, the V gene TRBV7-9; D not resolved. Per the germline V gene, CDR1 is SEHNR and CDR2 is FQNEAQ (reference sequence). The CDR3 is made up of 14 amino acids. The V end was cut by 10 bases, the J end by 6 bases, with 16 bases between.

This clonotype was observed a handful of times. The chain employs TRBV2 and TRBJ2-7; D unresolved. The CDR3 contains 14 residues. V lost 0 bases and J lost 0, with 6 bases in between. In germline, CDR1 is SNHLY, CDR2 FYNNEI. The CDR3 region has the DNA TGTGCCAGCAGTGAAGCATACACCTCCTACGAGCAGTACTTC. This encodes CASSEAYTSYEQYF. Supplemented by reference TRBV2 and TRBJ2-7, the full variable domain reads EPEVTQTPSHQVTQMGQEVILRCVPISNHLYFYWYRQILGQKVEFLVSFYNNEISEKSEIFDDQFSVERPDGSNFTLKIRSTKLEDSAMYFCASSEAYTSYEQYFGPGTRLTVT.

The chain is built from TRBV15 and TRBJ2-7, with D tentatively TRBD1 (5 bases). Between the trimmed V and J ends, which lost 5 bases and 6 bases, there was a span of 11 bases. Germline V CDR1 and CDR2: LNHNV, YYDKDF (reference sequence). The CDR3 has 12 amino acids. CDR3 nucleotides: TGTGCCACCAGCGGCACGCAGGGCGAGCAGTACTTC. This gives the protein CATSGTQGEQYF.

The chain joins TRBV5-1 to TRBJ2-7, with 8 bases fitting TRBD2. V lost 3 bases to trimming and J lost 5 bases; unmatched junction nucleotides: 7. Germline V lookup: CDR1 SGHRS, CDR2 YFSETQ. CDR3 size: 14 residues. CDR3 residues: CASSYPGLENEQYF. CDR3 in DNA: TGCGCCAGCAGCTACCCGGGACTAGAAAACGAGCAGTACTTC.

The V call is TRBV20-1, the J call TRBJ1-1, with a weak D call TRBD1 (5 bases). There are 13 residues in the CDR3. CDR1 DFQATT and CDR2 SNEGSKA come from the germline V gene (reference sequence). V was shortened by 3 bases and J by 6 bases, with 14 bases between the two germline ends. The CDR3 nucleotides are TGCAGTGCTAGGTATCGGGGGAGGGCTGAAGCTTTCTTT. Protein sequence: CSARYRGRAEAFF.

The chain employs TRBV7-2 and TRBJ1-3; D uncertain. The length of the CDR3 is 16 residues. The germline V gene encodes CDR1 SGHTA and CDR2 FQGNSA. The V and J ends lost 1 base and 8 bases respectively, with 18 bases between them. CDR3 region: CASSLGQSRYGYTIYF. The DNA of the CDR3 is TGTGCCAGCAGCTTAGGGCAGTCTCGCTATGGCTACACCATATATTTT.

This clonotype was detected only a few times. V usage is TRBV20-1 and J usage is TRBJ1-5, with 7 bases identical to TRBD1. This CDR3 region has 13 residues. Germline assignment: CDR1 DFQATT and CDR2 SNEGSKA (reference sequence). Trimming cost V 5 bases and J 6 bases; bases outside gene matches: 7. The CDR3 here is CSAWDSSSQPQHF. In DNA, the CDR3 is TGCAGTGCTTGGGACAGTTCAAGTCAGCCCCAGCATTTT.

Ten or more counts support this clonotype. The CDR3 sequence is CATSAGDDYEQYF. The CDR3 nucleotides are TGTGCCACCAGTGCAGGAGATGACTACGAGCAGTACTTC. The rearrangement links TRBV24-1 to TRBJ2-7; D not certain. Trimming took off 5 bases at V and 3 bases at J, with 10 bases between the two ends. CDR1 and CDR2 from the germline V gene are KGHDR and SFDVKD. CDR3 length equals 13 residues.

Written as DNA, the CDR3 is TGTGCCACCAGCAGTGAAGGCTTAGGTGTGACTGGCTACACCTTC. The encoded protein is CATSSEGLGVTGYTF. This chain joins TRBV15 and TRBJ1-2; D is undetermined. The CDR3 extends over 15 amino acids. V was trimmed by 3 bases and J by 7 bases, leaving 18 bases between them. Looked up from germline, CDR1 is LNHNV and CDR2 is YYDKDF (reference sequence). The variable domain in full, with the rest retrieved from reference TRBV15 and TRBJ1-2, is DAMVIQNPRYQVTQFGKPVTLSCSQTLNHNVMYWYQQKSSQAPKLLFHYYDKDFNNEADTPDNFQSRRPNTSFCFLDIRSPGLGDTAMYLCATSSEGLGVTGYTFGSGTRLTVV.

There are a few counts of this clonotype. This chain connects TRBV2 to TRBJ2-2; D is undetermined. The germline CDR1 and CDR2 sequences are SNHLY and FYNNEI. There are 14 residues in the CDR3. The V end lost 6 bases, the J end lost 4 bases, and 12 bases lay between the germline ends. CDR3 sequence reads: CASSAVITTGELFF. The DNA for the CDR3 is TGTGCCAGCAGCGCCGTAATCACCACCGGGGAGCTGTTTTTT.

V usage is TRBV11-2 and J usage is TRBJ2-5; possible D gene TRBD1, 6 bases. The CDR3 contains 13 residues. Germline V gene sequence: CDR1 SGHAT, CDR2 FQNNGV. V was clipped by 6 bases and J by 2 bases, with 10 bases between them. The CDR3 DNA reads as TGTGCCAGCAGACGTACAGGGCAAGAGACCCAGTACTTC. Residues: CASRRTGQETQYF.

Comment on this clonotype: At one end the junction does not follow the germline gene, possibly because of a read error. The chain combines TRBV10-3 with TRBJ1-5, with D perhaps TRBD1 (6 bases). The CDR3 is made up of 14 amino acids. Germline CDR1 ENHRY, CDR2 SYGVKD. CDR3 sequence: CASSYSLGGQPQHF. CDR3 coding DNA: TGTGCCAGCAGTTACTCGTTAGGGGGGCAGCCCCAGCATTTT.

This clonotype has a count of ten or more. The rearrangement uses TRBV2 and TRBJ1-3; D call uncertain. V lost 10 bases, J lost 0 bases, and 10 bases lay in between. The CDR3 sequence is 13 residues long. Germline-derived CDR1 and CDR2 are SNHLY and FYNNEI. For the CDR3, the DNA is TGTGCCATCGACGCCAACTCTGGAAACACCATATATTTT. Encoded protein: CAIDANSGNTIYF.

This clonotype was found many times. The gene calls are TRBV29-1 and TRBJ1-1, with a tentative D call TRBD1 (5 bases). V lost 7 bases, J lost 2 bases, and 11 bases lay in between. Germline V gene sequence: CDR1 SQVTM, CDR2 ANQGSEA. The CDR3 extends over 12 amino acids. The CDR3 nucleotides read TGCAGCGGTGGACATCGAAACACTGAAGCTTTCTTT. Encoded protein: CSGGHRNTEAFF.

V gene TRBV7-2 combines with J gene TRBJ2-3; D not certain. V gave up 2 bases and J gave up 0 bases, with 6 bases separating them. The CDR3 has 14 amino acids. From germline, CDR1 is SGHTA and CDR2 FQGNSA. CDR3 loop: CASSLQPSTDTQYF. The CDR3 DNA sequence: TGTGCCAGCAGCTTACAGCCAAGCACAGATACGCAGTATTTT.

This clonotype was seen repeatedly, ten times or more. In DNA, the CDR3 is TGTGCCAGCAGTGTGAATGTCTACGAGCAGTACTTC. Its translation: CASSVNVYEQYF. This chain connects TRBV2 to TRBJ2-7, with D hard to call. Germline lookup yields CDR1 SNHLY and CDR2 FYNNEI. CDR3 length: 12 residues. V gave up 4 bases and J gave up 3 bases, with 7 bases separating them.

CDR3 nucleotide sequence: TGTGCCAGCAGCCAAGATCAAGGGGCCGGCTACGAGCAGTACTTC. Translating gives CASSQDQGAGYEQYF. The V gene is TRBV4-2, the J gene TRBJ2-7; possible D gene TRBD1, 5 bases. The germline gives CDR1 LGHNA, CDR2 YNFKEQ. Trimming cost V 0 bases and J 3 bases, with 12 bases left between them. The CDR3 spans 15 residues.

The chain is built from TRBV15 and TRBJ2-7; the D gene is possibly TRBD1 (6 bases). The V gene lost 0 bases and the J gene lost 7 bases, with 13 bases spanning the gap. In germline, CDR1 is LNHNV, CDR2 YYDKDF (reference sequence). The CDR3 covers 14 residues. The CDR3 DNA sequence: TGTGCCACCAGCAGAGACTCAGGGACAAGTGAGCAGTACTTC. Its protein is CATSRDSGTSEQYF.

This clonotype was observed a handful of times. The rearrangement uses TRBV7-2 and TRBJ2-7; TRBD2 matches at 10 bases. Germline V gives CDR1 SGHTA, CDR2 FQGNSA. CDR3 length: 15 amino acids. Unmatched junction bases numbered 3, after V lost 3 bases and J lost 1 base. In DNA, the CDR3 is TGTGCCAGCAGCTTGGGACTAGCGAGGTCCTACGAGCAGTACTTC. Amino acid sequence: CASSLGLARSYEQYF.

This clonotype was observed many times. This sequence joins TRBV7-2 and TRBJ2-5; D not resolved. V dropped 5 bases and J dropped 1 base, with 14 bases sitting between them. Germline values: CDR1 SGHTA, CDR2 FQGNSA. This CDR3 is 15 amino acids long. Here the CDR3 reads CASSLEDGSQETQYF. The CDR3 DNA is TGTGCCAGCAGCCTCGAAGATGGGTCCCAAGAGACCCAGTACTTC. The full variable domain, with the rest looked up from reference TRBV7-2 and TRBJ2-5, is GAGVSQSPSNKVTEKGKDVELRCDPISGHTALYWYRQSLGQGLEFLIYFQGNSAPDKSGLPSDRFSAERTGGSVSTLTIQRTQQEDSAVYLCASSLEDGSQETQYFGPGTRLLVL.

The CDR3 coding sequence is TGTGCCAGCAGTTTATTCAGGCCCCAGCATTTT. Protein: CASSLFRPQHF. V gene TRBV6-5 combines with J gene TRBJ1-5, with D unclear. Trimming took off 4 bases at V and 9 bases at J, with 7 bases between the two ends. The CDR3 loop spans 11 amino acids. Germline lookup yields CDR1 MNHEY and CDR2 SVGAGI.